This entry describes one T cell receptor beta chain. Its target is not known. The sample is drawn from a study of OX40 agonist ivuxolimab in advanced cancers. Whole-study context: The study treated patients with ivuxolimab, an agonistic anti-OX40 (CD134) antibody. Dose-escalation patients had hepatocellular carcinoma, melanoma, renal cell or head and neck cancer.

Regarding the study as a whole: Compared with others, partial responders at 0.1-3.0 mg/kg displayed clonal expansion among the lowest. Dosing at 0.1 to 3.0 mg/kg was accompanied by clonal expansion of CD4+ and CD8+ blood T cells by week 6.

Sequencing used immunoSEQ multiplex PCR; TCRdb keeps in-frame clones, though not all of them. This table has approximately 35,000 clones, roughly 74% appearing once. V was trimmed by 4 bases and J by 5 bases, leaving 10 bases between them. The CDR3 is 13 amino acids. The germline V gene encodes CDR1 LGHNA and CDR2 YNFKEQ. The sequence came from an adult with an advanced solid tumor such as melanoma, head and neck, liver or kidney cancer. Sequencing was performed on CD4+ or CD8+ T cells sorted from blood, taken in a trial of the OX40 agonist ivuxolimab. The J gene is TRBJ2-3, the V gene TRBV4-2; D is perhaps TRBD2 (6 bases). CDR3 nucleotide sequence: TGTGCCAGCAGCCCCCTCGGGGGAGATACGCAGTATTTT. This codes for CASSPLGGDTQYF.